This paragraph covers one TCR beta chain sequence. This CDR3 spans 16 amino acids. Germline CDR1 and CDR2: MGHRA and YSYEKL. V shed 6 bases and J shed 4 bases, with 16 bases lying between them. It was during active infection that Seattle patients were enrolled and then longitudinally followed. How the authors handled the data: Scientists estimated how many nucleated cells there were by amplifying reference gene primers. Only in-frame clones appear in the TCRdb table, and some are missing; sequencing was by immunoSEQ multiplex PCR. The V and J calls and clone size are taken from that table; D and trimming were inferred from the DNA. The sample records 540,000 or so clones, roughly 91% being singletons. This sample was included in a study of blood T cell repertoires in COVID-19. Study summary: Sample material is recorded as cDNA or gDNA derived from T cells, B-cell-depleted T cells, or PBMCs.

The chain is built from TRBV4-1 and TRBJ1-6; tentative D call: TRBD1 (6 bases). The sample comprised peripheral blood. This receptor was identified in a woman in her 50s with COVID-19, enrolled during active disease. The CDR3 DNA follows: TGCGCCAGCAGTCCCGATACGACAGGTTATAATTCACCCCTCCACTTT. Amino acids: CASSPDTTGYNSPLHF.